These 6 T cell receptor beta chains came from one sample sequenced in a study of T cell responses to AZD1222 COVID-19 vaccine. Libraries were prepared by immunoSEQ multiplex PCR; TCRdb keeps only in-frame clonotypes and omits some of them. The data show about 160,000 clones, with roughly 90% seen just once and 5.5% held by the top ten. Source: peripheral blood, taken on day 0 of AZD1222 vaccination. The source of these receptors is an adult in good health.

This chain joins TRBV11-2 and TRBJ2-2, with D possibly TRBD2 on 6 matching bases. Germline V gives CDR1 SGHAT, CDR2 FQNNGV. V was shortened by 1 base and J by 4 bases, with 10 bases between the two germline ends. CDR3 length equals 15 residues. The chain's CDR3 is CASSLGGGPTGELFF. In DNA form, the CDR3 reads TGTGCCAGCAGCTTAGGCGGAGGGCCCACCGGGGAGCTGTTTTTT. The whole variable domain, remainder taken from reference TRBV11-2 and TRBJ2-2, is EAGVAQSPRYKIIEKRQSVAFWCNPISGHATLYWYQQILGQGPKLLIQFQNNGVVDDSQLPKDRFSAERLKGVDSTLKIQPAKLEDSAVYLCASSLGGGPTGELFFGEGSRLTVL.

The chain joins TRBV7-9 to TRBJ2-2; the D gene is possibly TRBD2 (5 bases). The V end lost 11 bases, the J end lost 0 bases, and 16 bases lay between the germline ends. The germline V gene has CDR1 SEHNR and CDR2 FQNEAQ (reference sequence). The CDR3 has 15 residues. Here the CDR3 DNA reads TGTGCCGGTATCGGAGGAAACGCGAACACCGGGGAGCTGTTTTTT. It codes for CAGIGGNANTGELFF.

The chain links TRBV18 to TRBJ2-1; TRBD1 might be the D (6 bases). The CDR3 spans 19 residues. CDR1 KGHSH and CDR2 LQKENI come from the germline V gene. V was trimmed by 0 bases and J by 2 bases, leaving 20 bases between them. The CDR3 DNA sequence: TGTGCCAGCTCACCACCTATGGACAGAAAGGCCCCCGCCTACAATGAGCAGTTCTTC. Translating gives CASSPPMDRKAPAYNEQFF.

This clone is medium-sized (0.01 to 0.1%) in the sample. J is TRBJ1-3 and V is TRBV3-1 (or the pseudogene TRBV3-2); D unclear. The CDR3 sequence is 16 residues long. V lost 4 bases, J lost 0 bases, and 13 bases lay in between. Germline loops: CDR1 LGHDT, CDR2 YNNKEL (reference sequence). The CDR3 here is CASSPTLADSGNTIYF. The DNA of the CDR3 is TGTGCCAGCAGCCCCACGTTAGCGGACTCTGGAAACACCATATATTTT.

The CDR3 bases are TGTGCCAGCAGTTTGAGTGCGACCCCGGGACCGGGCAGGGCCACTGAAGCTTTCTTT. Translation gives CASSLSATPGPGRATEAFF. The chain employs TRBV27 and TRBJ1-1; tentatively, D is TRBD1 (5 bases). Trimming left V 3 bases short and J 4 bases short, with 27 bases between. Germline V CDR1 and CDR2: MNHEY, SMNVEV (reference sequence). The CDR3 has 19 residues.

This chain connects TRBV28 to TRBJ1-5; a weak D match, TRBD1 (5 bases). Trimming took 7 bases from V and 0 from J, leaving 16 bases between them. From germline, CDR1 is MDHEN and CDR2 SYDVKM. This CDR3 has 16 residues. Here the CDR3 DNA reads TGTGCCAGCAATCGGGACGGGGTTTATAGCAATCAGCCCCAGCATTTT. Translation gives CASNRDGVYSNQPQHF.